These 19 T cell receptor beta chains came from one sample sequenced in a study of beta chain features in type 1 diabetes. Reverse transcribing all isolated RNA meant expressed TCRB transcripts were sequenced. Only in-frame clones appear in the TCRdb table, and some are missing; sequencing was by immunoSEQ multiplex PCR. The top ten clones hold 0.05% to 0.065% of a sample with 450,000 to 600,000 clones, approximately 30% of them seen once. Sequencing was performed on naive CD4+ T cells from blood. Receptors originate from a man aged 18 to 30 in good health.

The chain links TRBV28 to TRBJ2-7; the match to TRBD2 covers 9 bases. Trimming at V came to 5 bases and at J to 4 bases, leaving 9 bases not matched to a gene. The CDR3 totals 15 residues. CDR1 is MDHEN and CDR2 is SYDVKM in the germline V gene. The CDR3 region has the DNA TGTGCCAGCAGTCCCCGGACTAGCGTTGGATACGAGCAGTACTTC. It encodes CASSPRTSVGYEQYF.

The rearrangement uses TRBV29-1 and TRBJ2-7; D is perhaps TRBD2 (7 bases). There are 16 residues in the CDR3. V lost 5 bases and J lost 5, with 25 bases in between. Germline assignment: CDR1 SQVTM and CDR2 ANQGSEA. CDR3 region: CSVLGGRTSLEHEQYF. CDR3 nucleotide sequence: TGCAGCGTTTTAGGGGGAAGGACTAGTTTGGAGCACGAGCAGTACTTC.

This clone came up a few times. The chain has TRBV19 and TRBJ2-1; maybe TRBD1 (5 bases). Trimming took 5 bases from V and 9 from J, leaving 14 bases between them. The CDR3 extends over 13 amino acids. Germline V lookup: CDR1 LNHDA, CDR2 SQIVND (reference sequence). The CDR3 region is CASSSQGAVEQFF. CDR3 bases: TGTGCCAGTAGTTCACAAGGGGCTGTTGAGCAGTTCTTC.

The V call is TRBV6-4, the J call TRBJ1-5; D remains ambiguous. Between the trimmed V and J ends, which lost 8 bases and 9 bases, there was a span of 8 bases. Germline lookup yields CDR1 MRHNA and CDR2 SNTAGT. The CDR3 is 10 amino acids. CDR3 loop: CASGERPQHF. CDR3 nucleotide sequence: TGTGCCAGCGGCGAGAGGCCCCAGCATTTT.

The chain is built from TRBV30 and TRBJ2-5, with D hard to call. Per the germline V gene, CDR1 is GTSNPN and CDR2 is SVGIG (reference sequence). The CDR3 is 13 residues long. Trimming cost V 0 bases and J 5 bases, with 10 bases left between them. The chain's CDR3 is CAWSVILGETQYF. CDR3 bases: TGTGCCTGGAGTGTAATTCTTGGGGAGACCCAGTACTTC. The whole variable domain, filled in from reference TRBV30 and TRBJ2-5, reads SQTIHQWPATLVQPVGSPLSLECTVEGTSNPNLYWYRQAAGRGLQLLFYSVGIGQISSEVPQNLSASRPQDRQFILSSKKLLLSDSGFYLCAWSVILGETQYFGPGTRLLVL.

V usage is TRBV30 and J usage is TRBJ2-7; D unclear. V lost 2 bases, J lost 2 bases, and 4 bases lay in between. Germline lookup yields CDR1 GTSNPN and CDR2 SVGIG (reference sequence). The CDR3 contains 11 residues. CDR3 nucleotide sequence: TGTGCCTGGAGTCATACCTACGAGCAGTACTTC. Translation: CAWSHTYEQYF. Filled out from reference TRBV30 and TRBJ2-7, the complete variable domain reads SQTIHQWPATLVQPVGSPLSLECTVEGTSNPNLYWYRQAAGRGLQLLFYSVGIGQISSEVPQNLSASRPQDRQFILSSKKLLLSDSGFYLCAWSHTYEQYFGPGTRLTVT.

This clone came up a few times. V and J are TRBV5-4 and TRBJ2-3, with D perhaps being TRBD1 or TRBD2 (5 bases each). V lost 4 bases to trimming and J lost 1 base, with 10 bases between them. The CDR3 contains 14 residues. Germline CDR1 and CDR2: SGHNT and YYREEE (reference sequence). The chain's CDR3 is CASSGRGRTDTQYF. CDR3 DNA: TGTGCCAGCAGCGGCCGGGGCCGCACAGATACGCAGTATTTT.

The table lists this clone with a few counts. V usage is TRBV30 and J usage is TRBJ2-6, with D tentatively TRBD1 (6 bases). This CDR3 spans 13 amino acids. Trimming stripped 5 bases from V and 4 bases from J, with 9 bases between. Germline loops: CDR1 GTSNPN, CDR2 SVGIG (reference sequence). The CDR3, as DNA: TGTGCCTGGGCCGGGACAGGGGCCAACGTCCTGACTTTC. The encoded protein is CAWAGTGANVLTF.

This clone was picked up a small number of times. The rearrangement uses TRBV29-1 and TRBJ2-1; TRBD1 is a possible D gene (5 bases). CDR3 size: 15 residues. Per germline, CDR1 SQVTM and CDR2 ANQGSEA. V lost 0 bases, J lost 2 bases, and 11 bases lay in between. CDR3 in DNA: TGCAGCGTTGAAGACAGGGCGGTTACCTACAATGAGCAGTTCTTC. It codes for CSVEDRAVTYNEQFF.

The chain carries TRBV6-1 and TRBJ2-1; tentative D call: TRBD2 (6 bases). CDR3 length equals 14 residues. The ends were cut back, 6 bases at V and 1 base at J, with 10 bases in the middle. The germline gives CDR1 MNHNS, CDR2 SASEGT. As DNA, the CDR3 is TGTGCCAGCAGGCCCGGGACTTCCTACAATGAGCAGTTCTTC. It translates to CASRPGTSYNEQFF.

This clone has more than one count but fewer than ten. This chain uses TRBV7-9 with TRBJ2-3; TRBD2 might be the D (6 bases). Germline V CDR1 and CDR2: SEHNR, FQNEAQ (reference sequence). V lost 5 bases and J lost 1, with 22 bases in between. The CDR3 loop spans 18 amino acids. The chain's CDR3 is CASSRPGAVGGGTDTQYF. The CDR3 DNA reads as TGTGCCAGCAGCCGCCCAGGTGCGGTTGGCGGGGGCACAGATACGCAGTATTTT.

Regarding this clone: Different DNA sequences within this sample yield the same CDR3. V usage is TRBV29-1 and J usage is TRBJ2-1; D is undetermined. Trimming took off 6 bases at V and 1 base at J, with 4 bases between the two ends. The CDR3 totals 11 residues. The germline CDR1 and CDR2 sequences are SQVTM and ANQGSEA. The CDR3 sequence is CSVGSYNEQFF. In DNA form, the CDR3 reads TGCAGCGTGGGGTCCTACAATGAGCAGTTCTTC.

This sequence joins TRBV25-1 and TRBJ2-7; possibly TRBD1 for D (6 bases). Trimming pared 10 bases from V and 5 bases from J, leaving 15 bases between. Germline V CDR1 and CDR2: MGHDK, SYGVNS. This CDR3 spans 12 amino acids. The CDR3: CATSSDSNEQYF. CDR3 sequence (DNA): TGTGCCACCTCCTCGGACAGCAACGAGCAGTACTTC.

The rearrangement joins TRBV18 to TRBJ2-3; a possible D gene is TRBD2 (5 bases). V dropped 3 bases and J dropped 0 bases, with 16 bases sitting between them. This CDR3 comprises 17 residues. CDR1 and CDR2 (germline): KGHSH, LQKENI. The CDR3 region is CASSPLRDQRSTDTQYF. CDR3 bases: TGTGCCAGCTCACCCCTCCGTGATCAGCGGAGCACAGATACGCAGTATTTT.

Of note for this clone: This CDR3 is also generated by other DNA sequences in the sample. This chain links TRBV30 with TRBJ1-5; possibly TRBD1 for D (5 bases). This CDR3 is built from 14 residues. CDR1 and CDR2 from the germline V gene are GTSNPN and SVGIG (reference sequence). The ends were cut back, 0 bases at V and 1 base at J, with 7 bases in the middle. In DNA, the CDR3 is TGTGCCTGGAGTGTTGGGGCCAGCAATCAGCCCCAGCATTTT. Its protein is CAWSVGASNQPQHF.

This clone was detected only a few times. Other DNA variants within this sample encode the same CDR3. The chain employs TRBV30 and TRBJ1-5; D might be TRBD1 (6 bases). V was clipped by 1 base and J by 2 bases, with 6 bases between them. The CDR3 runs to 13 residues. The germline CDR1 and CDR2 sequences are GTSNPN and SVGIG (reference sequence). Here the CDR3 reads CAWSEGGNQPQHF. The CDR3 coding sequence is TGTGCCTGGAGTGAGGGGGGCAATCAGCCCCAGCATTTT.

This clone was counted between two and nine times. V usage is TRBV29-1 and J usage is TRBJ2-7; 7 bases match TRBD2. Germline CDR1 and CDR2: SQVTM and ANQGSEA. With 6 bases clipped from V and 2 bases from J, the junction kept 7 bases outside the gene matches. This CDR3 spans 13 amino acids. In DNA, the CDR3 is TGCAGCGTAAAGTTTGGGAGGGCCTACGAGCAGTACTTC. The encoded protein is CSVKFGRAYEQYF.

This chain connects TRBV30 to TRBJ2-2; D uncertain. The CDR3 totals 12 residues. V lost 7 bases and J 0 bases, leaving 6 bases between the germline ends. The germline gives CDR1 GTSNPN, CDR2 SVGIG (reference sequence). CDR3 region: CAFPSNTGELFF. The DNA for the CDR3 is TGTGCCTTTCCTTCGAACACCGGGGAGCTGTTTTTT. The full variable domain, with the rest looked up from reference TRBV30 and TRBJ2-2, is SQTIHQWPATLVQPVGSPLSLECTVEGTSNPNLYWYRQAAGRGLQLLFYSVGIGQISSEVPQNLSASRPQDRQFILSSKKLLLSDSGFYLCAFPSNTGELFFGEGSRLTVL.

There are a few counts of this clone. The chain is built from TRBV5-6 and TRBJ2-3, with 7 bases identical to TRBD2. The V gene's germline CDR1 is SGHDT and CDR2 YYEEEE. Trimming cost V 1 base and J 0 bases; bases outside gene matches: 5. This CDR3 has 16 residues. The chain's CDR3 is CASSLSASGSTDTQYF. CDR3 sequence (DNA): TGTGCCAGCAGCTTGAGCGCTAGCGGAAGCACAGATACGCAGTATTTT.